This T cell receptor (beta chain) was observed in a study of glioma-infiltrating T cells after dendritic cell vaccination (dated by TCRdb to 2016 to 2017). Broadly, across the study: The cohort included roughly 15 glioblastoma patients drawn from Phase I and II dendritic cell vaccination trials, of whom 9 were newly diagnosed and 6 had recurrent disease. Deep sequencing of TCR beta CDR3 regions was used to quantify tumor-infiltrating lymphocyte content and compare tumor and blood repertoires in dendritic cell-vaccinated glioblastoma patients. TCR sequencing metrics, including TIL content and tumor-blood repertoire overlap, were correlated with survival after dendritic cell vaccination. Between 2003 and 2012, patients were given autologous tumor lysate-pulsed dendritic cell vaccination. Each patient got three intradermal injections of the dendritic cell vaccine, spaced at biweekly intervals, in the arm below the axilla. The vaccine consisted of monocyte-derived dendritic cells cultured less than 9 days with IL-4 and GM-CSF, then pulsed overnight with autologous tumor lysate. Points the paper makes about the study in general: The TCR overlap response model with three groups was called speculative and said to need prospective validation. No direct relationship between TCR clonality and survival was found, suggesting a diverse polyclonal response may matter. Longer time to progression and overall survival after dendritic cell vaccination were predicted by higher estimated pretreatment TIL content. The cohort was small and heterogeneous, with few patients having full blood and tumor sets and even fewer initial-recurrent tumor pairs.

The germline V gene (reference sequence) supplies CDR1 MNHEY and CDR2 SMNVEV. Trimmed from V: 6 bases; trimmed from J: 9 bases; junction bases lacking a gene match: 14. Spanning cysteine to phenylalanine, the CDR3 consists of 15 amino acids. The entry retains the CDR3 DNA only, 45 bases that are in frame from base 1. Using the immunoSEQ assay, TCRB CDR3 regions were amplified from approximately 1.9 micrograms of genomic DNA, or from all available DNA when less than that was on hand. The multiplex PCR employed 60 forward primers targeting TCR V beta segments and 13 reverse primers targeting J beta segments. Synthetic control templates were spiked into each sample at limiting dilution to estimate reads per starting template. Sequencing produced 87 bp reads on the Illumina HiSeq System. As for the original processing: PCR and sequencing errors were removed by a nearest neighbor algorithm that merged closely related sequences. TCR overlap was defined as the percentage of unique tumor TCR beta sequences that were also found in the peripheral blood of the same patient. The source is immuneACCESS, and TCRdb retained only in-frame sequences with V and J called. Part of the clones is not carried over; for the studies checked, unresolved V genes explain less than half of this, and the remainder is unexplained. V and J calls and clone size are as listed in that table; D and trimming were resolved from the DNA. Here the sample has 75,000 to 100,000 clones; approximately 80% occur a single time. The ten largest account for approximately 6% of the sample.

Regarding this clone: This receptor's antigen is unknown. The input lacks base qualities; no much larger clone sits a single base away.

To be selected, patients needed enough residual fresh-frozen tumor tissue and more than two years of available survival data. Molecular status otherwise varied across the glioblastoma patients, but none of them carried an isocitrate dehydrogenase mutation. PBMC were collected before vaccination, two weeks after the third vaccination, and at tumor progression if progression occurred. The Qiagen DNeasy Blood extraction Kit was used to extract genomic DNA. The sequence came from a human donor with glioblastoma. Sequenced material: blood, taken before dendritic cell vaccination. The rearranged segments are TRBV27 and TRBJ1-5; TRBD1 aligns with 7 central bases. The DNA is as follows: TGTGCCAGCAGGTTCCAGGGACAGCCCCTGGGGCCCCAGCATTTT. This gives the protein CASRFQGQPLGPQHF.